This TCR beta chain is drawn from a study of T cells after yellow fever vaccination. Across the study: Fractions low in cell number were prepared with SMART-Seq v4 Ultra Low Input.

The CDR3 sequence is 13 residues long. The germline gives CDR1 LGHDT, CDR2 YNNKEL (reference sequence). Trimming left V 7 bases short and J 10 bases short, with 14 bases between. UMIs and a universal primer site were added when TCR cDNA was made by 5'RACE template switching. TCRdb re-called the 5' RACE reads with MiXCR, one entry per CDR3 protein. The data show some 300,000 distinct CDR3 sequences, 9.5% to 12% seen once. The study, taken as a whole, reports: The study re-detected most primary-vaccination clones after the booster (about 96% CD4, roughly 85% CD8).

This clonotype was seen repeatedly, ten times or more. Antigen unknown. The TCR originated in a man aged 18 to 29 who received the YFV17D yellow fever vaccine. Sequencing used CD4+ T cells sorted from PBMCs, obtained 45 days after the yellow fever booster vaccination. This rearrangement joins TRBV3-1 to TRBJ1-6; D possibly corresponds to TRBD1 (5 bases). The chain's CDR3 is CASTITAGSPLHF. The CDR3 nucleotides read TGTGCCAGCACCATAACAGCAGGGTCACCCCTCCACTTT.